Sequencing of this T cell receptor (delta chain) was carried out in a study of gamma delta lymphoproliferative disorders and STAT genes. Study-wide context: Delta libraries were made per EuroClonality-NGS working group procedure. Whole-study results and caveats: Patient-control comparisons may be limited by differing T cell maturation stages.

Looked up from germline, CDR1 is TSWWSYY and CDR2 is QGS. This CDR3 comprises 23 residues. Sequencing used genomic DNA taken from PBMCs of patients and controls. TCRdb re-called clones from the multiplex PCR reads using CATT. Of some 900 delta-chain clones in the sample, approximately 1.5% are singletons; the top ten hold 76%. In regard to this clone: The antigen remains undetermined. A far larger clone lies a single base away; this is likely a read error. Other DNA sequences in the same sample also yield this CDR3.

This sequence originates from a human donor in good health. Specimen: blood. The J gene is TRDJ1, the V gene TRDV1; 9 bases map to TRDD3. The CDR3 is CALGRPRSYLHLDGGYYTDKLIF. DNA for the CDR3: TGTGCTCTTGGGAGACCTAGAAGCTATCTCCACCTGGACGGGGGATACTACACTGATAAACTCATCTTT.